This TCR beta chain originates from a study of blood T cell repertoires in COVID-19. Here immunoSEQ multiplex PCR was the method, and the copy in TCRdb shows in-frame clones only, minus some. Among approximately 330,000 clones listed, around 89% were seen once. The CDR3 consists of 15 residues. Germline CDR1 and CDR2: SNHLY and FYNNEI. The V gene lost 6 bases and the J gene lost 2 bases, with 14 bases spanning the gap. Sequenced sample: peripheral blood. The clonotype comes from a woman aged 45-60 years with active or convalescent COVID-19. The J gene is TRBJ1-5, the V gene TRBV2; D unclear. CDR3 amino acids: CASRAGLDGNQPQHF. CDR3 in DNA: TGTGCCAGCAGGGCGGGTCTCGACGGCAATCAGCCCCAGCATTTT.